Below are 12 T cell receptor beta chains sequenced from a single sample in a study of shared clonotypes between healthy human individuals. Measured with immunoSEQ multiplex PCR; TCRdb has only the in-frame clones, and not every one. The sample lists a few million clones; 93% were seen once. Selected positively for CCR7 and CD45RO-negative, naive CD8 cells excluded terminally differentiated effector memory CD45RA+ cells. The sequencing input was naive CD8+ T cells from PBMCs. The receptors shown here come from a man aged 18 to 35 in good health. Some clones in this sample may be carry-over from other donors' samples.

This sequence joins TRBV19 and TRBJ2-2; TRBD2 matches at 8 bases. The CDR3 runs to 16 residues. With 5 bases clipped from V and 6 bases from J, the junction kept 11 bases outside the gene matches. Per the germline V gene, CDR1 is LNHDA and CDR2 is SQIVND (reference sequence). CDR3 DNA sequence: TGTGCCAGTAGTGAGTGGGCTAGCGGGTATCCCGGGGAGCTGTTTTTT. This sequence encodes CASSEWASGYPGELFF.

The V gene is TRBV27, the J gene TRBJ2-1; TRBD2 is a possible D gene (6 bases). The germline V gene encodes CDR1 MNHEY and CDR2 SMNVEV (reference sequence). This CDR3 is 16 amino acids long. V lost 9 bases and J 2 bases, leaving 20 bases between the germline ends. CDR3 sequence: CASWTLGGVPYNEQFF. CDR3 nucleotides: TGTGCCAGTTGGACCCTTGGCGGGGTCCCCTACAATGAGCAGTTCTTC.

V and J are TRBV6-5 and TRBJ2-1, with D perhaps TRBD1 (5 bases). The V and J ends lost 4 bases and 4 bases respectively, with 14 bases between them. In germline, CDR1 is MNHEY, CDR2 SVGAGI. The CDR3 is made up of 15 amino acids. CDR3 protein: CASSLITGSYNEQFF. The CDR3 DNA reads TGTGCCAGCAGTTTAATAACAGGATCTTACAATGAGCAGTTCTTC.

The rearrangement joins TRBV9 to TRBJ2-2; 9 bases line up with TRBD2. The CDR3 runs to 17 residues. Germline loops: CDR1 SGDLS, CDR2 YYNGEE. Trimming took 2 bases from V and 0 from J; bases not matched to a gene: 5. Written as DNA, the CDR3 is TGTGCCAGCAGCGTTAGCACTAGCGGGCCGAACACCGGGGAGCTGTTTTTT. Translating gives CASSVSTSGPNTGELFF.

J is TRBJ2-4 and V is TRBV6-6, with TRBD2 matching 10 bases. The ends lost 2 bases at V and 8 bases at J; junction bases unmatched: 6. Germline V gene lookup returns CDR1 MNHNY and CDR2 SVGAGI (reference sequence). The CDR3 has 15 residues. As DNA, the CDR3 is TGTGCCAGCAGTTACCTAGCGGGAGTAACAGACATTCAGTACTTC. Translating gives CASSYLAGVTDIQYF.

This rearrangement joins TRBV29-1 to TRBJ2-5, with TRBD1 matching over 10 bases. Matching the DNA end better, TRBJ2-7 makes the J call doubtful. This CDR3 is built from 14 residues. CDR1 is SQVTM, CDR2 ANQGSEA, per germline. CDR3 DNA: TGCAGCGTTGAGTTAGGGACAGGGGACCACGAGCAGTACTTC. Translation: CSVELGTGDHEQYF.

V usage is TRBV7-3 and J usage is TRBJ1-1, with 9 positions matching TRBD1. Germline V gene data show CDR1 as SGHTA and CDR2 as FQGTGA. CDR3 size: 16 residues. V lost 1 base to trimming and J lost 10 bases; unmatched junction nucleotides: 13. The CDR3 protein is CASSLIRGTGFATAFF. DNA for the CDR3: TGTGCCAGCAGCTTAATAAGGGGGACAGGGTTTGCTACAGCTTTCTTT.

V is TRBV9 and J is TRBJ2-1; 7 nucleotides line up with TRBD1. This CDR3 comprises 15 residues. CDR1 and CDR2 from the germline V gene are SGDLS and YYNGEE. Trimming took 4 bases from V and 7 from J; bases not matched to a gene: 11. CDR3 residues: CASSSLGNRGNEQFF. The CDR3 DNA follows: TGTGCCAGCAGCTCCTTAGGCAACAGGGGAAATGAGCAGTTCTTC.

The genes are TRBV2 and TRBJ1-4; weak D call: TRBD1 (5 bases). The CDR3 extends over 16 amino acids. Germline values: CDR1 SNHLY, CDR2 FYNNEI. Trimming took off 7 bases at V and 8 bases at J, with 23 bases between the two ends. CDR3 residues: CASNQGERTGFEKLFF. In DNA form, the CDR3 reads TGTGCCAGCAATCAAGGGGAGCGCACGGGTTTCGAAAAACTGTTTTTT.

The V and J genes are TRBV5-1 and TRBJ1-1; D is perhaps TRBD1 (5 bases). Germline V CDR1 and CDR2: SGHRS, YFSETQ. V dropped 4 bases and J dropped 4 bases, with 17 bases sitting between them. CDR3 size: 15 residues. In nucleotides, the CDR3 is TGCGCCAGCAGCCCCCGTCCCGAAGGGGTCACTGAAGCTTTCTTT. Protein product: CASSPRPEGVTEAFF.

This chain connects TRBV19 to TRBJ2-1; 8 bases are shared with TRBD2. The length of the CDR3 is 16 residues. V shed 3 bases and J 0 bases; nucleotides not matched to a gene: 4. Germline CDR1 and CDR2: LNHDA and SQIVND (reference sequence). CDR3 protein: CASSIFSGSSYNEQFF. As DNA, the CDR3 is TGTGCCAGTAGTATCTTCAGCGGGAGCTCCTACAATGAGCAGTTCTTC.

The CDR3 DNA is TGTGCCAGCAGCACACCCTGGGCCTCTAGCGGGGGATCCTACGAGCAGTACTTC. This sequence encodes CASSTPWASSGGSYEQYF. This rearrangement joins TRBV7-9 to TRBJ2-7, with 10 bases aligning to TRBD2. Germline CDR1 reads SEHNR; CDR2 reads FQNEAQ (reference sequence). The CDR3 covers 18 residues. V lost 5 bases and J lost 1; bases outside the gene matches: 14.